The 22 T cell receptor beta chains listed next were all sequenced from one sample in a study of vaccination and CD4 T cells after COVID-19. The treatment: 10-day PBMC culture with coronavirus spike peptide pools or control peptides (ViraFEST assay). These TCRs are of unknown antigen specificity. Researchers used the Oncomine TCR Beta short-read assay to sequence DNA from cultured CD4+ T cells. TCRdb used MiXCR to reprocess the PCR reads, holding one entry per CDR3 protein. The table shows around 18,000 distinct CDR3 sequences, with 45% to 60% occurring only once. The sequences come from CD4+ T cells from blood, cultured in vitro, collected after SARS-CoV-2 vaccination. These receptors came from a human donor who had recovered from COVID-19.

This clonotype was detected once. The rearrangement uses TRBV29-1 and TRBJ2-7, with D maybe TRBD2 (5 bases). V lost 6 bases, J lost 3 bases, and 9 bases lay in between. The CDR3 contains 11 residues. CDR1 is SQVTM and CDR2 is ANQGSEA in the germline V gene. The CDR3 loop is CSVVRDYEQYF. For the CDR3, the DNA is TGCAGCGTCGTTCGGGACTACGAGCAGTACTTC.

This clonotype has just a few counts. The J gene is TRBJ1-5, the V gene TRBV24-1, with 8 bases that match TRBD1. Germline V gene sequence: CDR1 KGHDR, CDR2 SFDVKD. CDR3 length: 15 amino acids. J gave up 6 bases and V 5 bases, and 8 bases lay outside the gene matches. CDR3 sequence (DNA): TGTGCCACCAGTGCCGACAGGGGCCCTGGTCAGCCCCAGCATTTT. Amino acid sequence: CATSADRGPGQPQHF.

The chain couples TRBV19 to TRBJ2-7, with D hard to call. This CDR3 region has 14 residues. Germline values: CDR1 LNHDA, CDR2 SQIVND (reference sequence). V was cut by 3 bases and J by 1 base, with 10 bases left in between. CDR3: CASSIRDASYEQYF. CDR3 in DNA: TGTGCCAGTAGTATCCGTGACGCATCCTACGAGCAGTACTTC.

The J gene is TRBJ1-3, the V gene TRBV10-3; TRBD1 might be the D (5 bases). V lost 10 bases to trimming and J lost 3 bases, with 13 bases between them. Germline V gene data show CDR1 as ENHRY and CDR2 as SYGVKD. CDR3 length equals 13 residues. The CDR3 loop is CATERQYGNTIYF. CDR3 nucleotides: TGTGCCACAGAAAGACAGTATGGAAACACCATATATTTT.

The chain is built from TRBV27 and TRBJ2-1; 8 nucleotides agree with TRBD2. The CDR3 loop spans 15 amino acids. Per germline, CDR1 MNHEY and CDR2 SMNVEV (reference sequence). After removal of 3 bases from V and 8 bases from J, the junction contained 9 bases not matched to a gene. The DNA of the CDR3 is TGTGCCAGCAGTTTTATCGCGTCCGGGAGGGATGAGCAGTTCTTC. Translating gives CASSFIASGRDEQFF.

This chain uses TRBV19 with TRBJ1-2, with TRBD1 matching over 9 bases. This CDR3 is 14 amino acids long. Germline V gives CDR1 LNHDA, CDR2 SQIVND (reference sequence). The ends lost 8 bases at V and 7 bases at J; junction bases unmatched: 11. The chain's CDR3 is CASDTGTGISGYTF. CDR3 DNA sequence: TGTGCCAGTGACACCGGGACAGGGATTAGTGGCTACACCTTC.

This sequence joins TRBV20-1 and TRBJ2-2; D gene uncertain. The V and J ends lost 5 bases and 1 base respectively, with 14 bases between them. This CDR3 has 15 residues. The germline CDR1 and CDR2 sequences are DFQATT and SNEGSKA (reference sequence). CDR3 nucleotide sequence: TGCAGTGCTCCGGCCCCCCCAGGGAACACCGGGGAGCTGTTTTTT. This gives the protein CSAPAPPGNTGELFF.

This clonotype was counted between two and nine times. This chain joins TRBV7-2 and TRBJ1-2; 7 nucleotides agree with TRBD1. The germline V gene has CDR1 SGHTA and CDR2 FQGNSA. The junction had 9 bases not matched to a gene; V was cut back by 2 bases and J by 3 bases. This CDR3 has 16 amino acids. Here the CDR3 DNA reads TGTGCCAGCAGCTTACACCGACAGGGACCTTACTATGGCTACACCTTC. It encodes CASSLHRQGPYYGYTF. Combining the CDR3 with reference TRBV7-2 and TRBJ1-2 gives the whole variable domain GAGVSQSPSNKVTEKGKDVELRCDPISGHTALYWYRQSLGQGLEFLIYFQGNSAPDKSGLPSDRFSAERTGGSVSTLTIQRTQQEDSAVYLCASSLHRQGPYYGYTFGSGTRLTVV.

The chain employs TRBV6-5 and TRBJ1-6; the D is unclear. The V gene lost 2 bases and the J gene lost 4 bases, with 3 bases spanning the gap. The CDR3 has 13 residues. Germline V CDR1 and CDR2: MNHEY, SVGAGI. CDR3 amino acids: CASSYNYNSPLHF. The CDR3 nucleotides are TGTGCCAGCAGTTACAATTATAATTCACCCCTCCACTTT.

This clonotype was seen a few times. The CDR3 coding sequence is TGCGCCAGCAGTGGACGAACCGGGGAGCTGTTTTTT. Its translation is CASSGRTGELFF. This chain connects TRBV10-1 to TRBJ2-2; no clear D. This CDR3 is built from 12 residues. With 4 bases removed from V and 5 bases from J, the gap between germline ends came to 5 bases. Germline CDR1 reads WNHNN; CDR2 reads SYGVQD (reference sequence).

The genes are TRBV12-3 or TRBV12-4 and TRBJ2-7; 10 bases map to TRBD2. The J segment lost 5 bases and the V segment lost 5 bases, leaving 6 bases of the junction unmatched. The length of the CDR3 is 14 residues. The DNA for the CDR3 is TGTGCCAGCAGTCTCCTAGCGGGAGTAGACGAGCAGTACTTC. This codes for CASSLLAGVDEQYF.

The rearrangement uses TRBV12-3 or TRBV12-4 and TRBJ1-2, with TRBD1 matching over 9 bases. V shed 6 bases and J 3 bases; nucleotides not matched to a gene: 2. This CDR3 spans 13 amino acids. The CDR3 nucleotides read TGTGCCAGCAGAAGGACAGGGGACTATGGCTACACCTTC. As protein: CASRRTGDYGYTF.

This rearrangement joins TRBV20-1 to TRBJ2-7; 7 bases line up with TRBD2. The CDR3 totals 15 residues. V lost 2 bases to trimming and J lost 2 bases; unmatched junction nucleotides: 9. CDR1 DFQATT and CDR2 SNEGSKA come from the germline V gene (reference sequence). CDR3 nucleotide sequence: TGCAGTGCTAGACAAACTAGCGACCTTACCTACGAGCAGTACTTC. Translated, it gives CSARQTSDLTYEQYF.

The genes are TRBV6-1 and TRBJ1-1, with 8 bases aligning to TRBD1. Losses at the gene ends were 3 bases for V and 5 bases for J; bases not matched to a gene: 2. Germline V CDR1 and CDR2: MNHNS, SASEGT. The CDR3 has 13 residues. The CDR3 region is CASSETGATEAFF. Here the CDR3 DNA reads TGTGCCAGCAGTGAGACAGGGGCGACTGAAGCTTTCTTT.

The rearrangement joins TRBV9 to TRBJ2-3; TRBD2 agrees at 7 bases. Germline CDR1 is SGDLS and CDR2 is YYNGEE. Losses at the gene ends were 3 bases for V and 5 bases for J; bases not matched to a gene: 9. This CDR3 comprises 15 residues. CDR3 loop: CASSGLREYVDTQYF. The CDR3 bases are TGTGCCAGCAGCGGACTGCGGGAGTACGTAGATACGCAGTATTTT.

The chain couples TRBV15 to TRBJ2-5, with D possibly TRBD1 on 6 matching bases. CDR1 is LNHNV, CDR2 YYDKDF, per germline (reference sequence). V was trimmed by 0 bases and J by 3 bases, leaving 8 bases between them. The CDR3 spans 14 residues. The chain's CDR3 is CATSRDPGEETQYF. The CDR3 DNA reads as TGTGCCACCAGCAGAGATCCAGGGGAAGAGACCCAGTACTTC. Variable domain in full (rest from reference TRBV15 and TRBJ2-5): DAMVIQNPRYQVTQFGKPVTLSCSQTLNHNVMYWYQQKSSQAPKLLFHYYDKDFNNEADTPDNFQSRRPNTSFCFLDIRSPGLGDTAMYLCATSRDPGEETQYFGPGTRLLVL.

This sequence joins TRBV6-5 and TRBJ1-2; the D gene is possibly TRBD1 (5 bases). Germline V lookup: CDR1 MNHEY, CDR2 SVGAGI. CDR3 length: 14 residues. V was shortened by 2 bases and J by 7 bases, with 14 bases between the two germline ends. The CDR3 reads CASSYEGRGTGYTF. The CDR3 DNA reads TGTGCCAGCAGTTACGAGGGTAGGGGTACTGGCTACACCTTC.

V is TRBV11-1 and J is TRBJ2-7; 9 nucleotides match TRBD1. Germline CDR1 SGHAT, CDR2 FQDESV (reference sequence). J gave up 2 bases and V 4 bases, and 6 bases lay outside the gene matches. This CDR3 comprises 15 residues. CDR3 bases: TGTGCCAGCAGCTCCATGAGGGACAGGGCCTACGAGCAGTACTTC. Its protein product is CASSSMRDRAYEQYF.

The rearrangement links TRBV5-1 to TRBJ1-2; 7 positions agree with TRBD1. The CDR3 is 15 residues long. J gave up 3 bases and V 6 bases, and 11 bases lay outside the gene matches. CDR1 is SGHRS, CDR2 YFSETQ, per germline. CDR3 protein: CASTPRQGYDYGYTF. For the CDR3, the DNA is TGCGCCAGCACCCCTAGACAGGGTTATGACTATGGCTACACCTTC.

This rearrangement joins TRBV5-4 to TRBJ2-2; unclear D gene. V lost 0 bases and J lost 3, with 3 bases in between. Germline V gene lookup returns CDR1 SGHNT and CDR2 YYREEE (reference sequence). The CDR3 spans 13 residues. The CDR3 is CASSLGYTGELFF. Written as DNA, the CDR3 is TGTGCCAGCAGCTTGGGCTACACCGGGGAGCTGTTTTTT.

The CDR3 protein is CASSLGVQVSPLHF. The CDR3 DNA sequence: TGCGCCAGCAGCTTGGGTGTGCAGGTCTCACCCCTCCACTTT. The chain links TRBV5-1 to TRBJ1-6; D call uncertain. The CDR3 totals 14 residues. Germline values: CDR1 SGHRS, CDR2 YFSETQ. Trimming left V 0 bases short and J 10 bases short, with 11 bases between.

This chain connects TRBV7-2 to TRBJ1-2; TRBD1 matches 9 bases. This CDR3 region has 19 residues. CDR1 and CDR2 (germline): SGHTA, FQGNSA. V trimming: 0 bases; J trimming: 2 bases; junction bases outside the gene matches: 13. The CDR3 DNA is TGTGCCAGCAGCTTAGCGATTGGGACAGGGTCTGCTAGGAACTATGGCTACACCTTC. It codes for CASSLAIGTGSARNYGYTF.